This is a list of T cell receptor beta chains from one sample in a study of early T cells in non-severe SARS-CoV-2 infection. TCRdb fed the 5' RACE reads into MiXCR, producing one record per CDR3 protein. The top ten clones hold roughly 4.3% of a sample with tens of thousands of distinct CDR3 sequences, about 15% of them seen once. This material consisted of whole blood, taken at baseline. The receptors stem from an adult who was a healthcare worker with PCR-confirmed SARS-CoV-2 infection or an uninfected control (not recorded which). CDR3s include the opening cysteine and the closing phenylalanine or tryptophan. The order of the fields is J gene, V gene, clone size, D gene, CDR3 length, CDR3 protein, CDR3 DNA. A D gene is named only where the DNA matches it firmly. The size of a clone is reported for some rows only, either as once, few or many, or as a class for expanded clones.

j_gene: TRBJ2-3
v_gene: TRBV20-1
abundance: NA
d_gene: NA
len: 12
CDR3aa: CSASEGRDTQYF
CDR3nt: TGCAGTGCCTCGGAGGGCCGGGATACGCAGTATTTT

j_gene: TRBJ2-3
v_gene: TRBV11-2
abundance: NA
d_gene: NA
len: 15
CDR3aa: CASSFQVLITDTQYF
CDR3nt: TGTGCCAGCAGCTTCCAGGTTCTCATCACAGATACGCAGTATTTT

j_gene: TRBJ1-2
v_gene: TRBV29-1
abundance: many
d_gene: NA
len: 13
CDR3aa: CSVGSGSPYGYTF
CDR3nt: TGCAGCGTTGGAAGCGGGAGCCCATATGGCTACACCTTC

j_gene: TRBJ2-7
v_gene: TRBV12-5
abundance: few
d_gene: NA
len: 18
CDR3aa: CASGLVLGWQQSTYEQYF
CDR3nt: TGTGCTAGTGGTTTGGTACTTGGTTGGCAGCAGAGCACCTACGAGCAGTACTTC

j_gene: TRBJ2-1
v_gene: TRBV7-6
abundance: NA
d_gene: TRBD2
len: 13
CDR3aa: CASAGGPYNEQFF
CDR3nt: TGTGCCAGTGCGGGGGGGCCCTACAATGAGCAGTTCTTC

j_gene: TRBJ1-2
v_gene: TRBV4-1
abundance: few
d_gene: NA
len: 15
CDR3aa: CASSQDAGGGYGYTF
CDR3nt: TGCGCCAGCAGCCAGGATGCAGGAGGAGGTTATGGCTACACCTTC

j_gene: TRBJ2-1
v_gene: TRBV5-4
abundance: NA
d_gene: TRBD2
len: 15
CDR3aa: CASSFARTSGNEQFF
CDR3nt: TGTGCCAGCAGCTTTGCCAGGACTAGCGGCAATGAGCAGTTCTTC

j_gene: TRBJ2-5
v_gene: TRBV20-1
abundance: NA
d_gene: NA
len: 14
CDR3aa: CSARDRVGLETQYF
CDR3nt: TGCAGTGCTAGAGACCGGGTTGGGCTAGAGACCCAGTACTTC

j_gene: TRBJ2-7
v_gene: TRBV28
abundance: many
d_gene: NA
len: 18
CDR3aa: CASSPWVGGTKSRGEQYF
CDR3nt: TGTGCCAGCAGTCCCTGGGTTGGTGGGACAAAAAGTAGGGGCGAGCAGTACTTC

j_gene: TRBJ2-5
v_gene: TRBV9
abundance: few
d_gene: TRBD2
len: 16
CDR3aa: CASSGGAGRVSETQYF
CDR3nt: TGTGCCAGCAGCGGAGGGGCGGGGAGGGTTTCGGAGACCCAGTACTTC

j_gene: TRBJ2-4
v_gene: TRBV28
abundance: many
d_gene: NA
len: 16
CDR3aa: CASSPRQALAKNIQYF
CDR3nt: TGTGCCAGCAGTCCCCGACAGGCCCTAGCCAAAAACATTCAGTACTTC

j_gene: TRBJ2-1
v_gene: TRBV2
abundance: many
d_gene: TRBD1
len: 15
CDR3aa: CASEFRPGGNNEQFF
CDR3nt: TGTGCCAGCGAGTTTCGGCCAGGGGGCAACAATGAGCAGTTCTTC

j_gene: TRBJ1-5
v_gene: TRBV2
abundance: few
d_gene: NA
len: 14
CDR3aa: CASSEIDRRTPQHF
CDR3nt: TGTGCCAGCAGTGAAATAGACCGGCGGACGCCCCAGCATTTT

j_gene: TRBJ2-1
v_gene: TRBV5-6
abundance: many
d_gene: NA
len: 13
CDR3aa: CASSLWSYNEQFF
CDR3nt: TGTGCCAGCAGCTTGTGGTCCTACAATGAGCAGTTCTTC

j_gene: TRBJ2-3
v_gene: TRBV28
abundance: NA
d_gene: NA
len: 15
CDR3aa: CASSPGPRAADTQYF
CDR3nt: TGTGCCAGCAGCCCCGGACCGAGGGCGGCAGATACGCAGTATTTT

j_gene: TRBJ2-5
v_gene: TRBV2
abundance: NA
d_gene: TRBD2
len: 15
CDR3aa: CASRRASGSLETQYF
CDR3nt: TGTGCCAGCAGGAGGGCTAGCGGGAGTTTAGAGACCCAGTACTTC

j_gene: TRBJ1-1
v_gene: TRBV5-1
abundance: few
d_gene: TRBD1
len: 14
CDR3aa: CASSLGDRDTEAFF
CDR3nt: TGCGCCAGCAGCTTGGGGGACAGGGACACTGAAGCTTTCTTT

j_gene: TRBJ2-1
v_gene: TRBV28
abundance: NA
d_gene: NA
len: 15
CDR3aa: CASTPPTRVGNEQFF
CDR3nt: TGTGCCAGCACCCCCCCGACCAGGGTCGGCAATGAGCAGTTCTTC

j_gene: TRBJ1-2
v_gene: TRBV29-1
abundance: many
d_gene: NA
len: 11
CDR3aa: CSVEAGLGYTF
CDR3nt: TGCAGCGTTGAAGCAGGCCTAGGCTACACCTTC

j_gene: TRBJ2-7
v_gene: TRBV6-1
abundance: many
d_gene: TRBD1
len: 15
CDR3aa: CASSLTGTGAYEQYF
CDR3nt: TGTGCCAGCAGTCTCACCGGGACAGGGGCCTACGAGCAGTACTTC

j_gene: TRBJ2-7
v_gene: TRBV7-8
abundance: many
d_gene: NA
len: 15
CDR3aa: CASSLGARGTYEQYF
CDR3nt: TGTGCCAGCAGCTTAGGGGCCAGGGGAACCTACGAGCAGTACTTC

j_gene: TRBJ2-3
v_gene: TRBV2
abundance: few
d_gene: TRBD2
len: 14
CDR3aa: CASKGLASTDTQYF
CDR3nt: TGTGCCAGCAAGGGACTAGCGTCCACAGATACGCAGTATTTT

j_gene: TRBJ2-1
v_gene: TRBV9
abundance: NA
d_gene: NA
len: 15
CDR3aa: CASSIQVSSYNEQFF
CDR3nt: TGTGCCAGCAGTATTCAGGTGAGCTCCTACAATGAGCAGTTCTTC

j_gene: TRBJ1-1
v_gene: TRBV5-1
abundance: many
d_gene: NA
len: 11
CDR3aa: CASRRETEAFF
CDR3nt: TGCGCCAGCAGGAGGGAAACTGAAGCTTTCTTT